This T cell receptor (beta chain) was recorded in a study of blood T cells in healthy people across ages (dated by TCRdb to 2014 to 2015). Concerning the study at large: Template switching captured roughly one uniquely barcoded TCR beta cDNA molecule per two T cells in model experiments. To avoid experimental bias, donors of different ages were spread randomly across the sequencing lanes. The donors were divided into four age groups: young (average roughly 17 years), middle-aged (about 40), aged (62) and long-lived (approximately 74). To track age-related changes in TCR beta repertoire diversity, the study relied on deep sequencing normalized with unique cDNA molecular identifiers. Using the same blood draw, the study looked at two additional independent replicas of 1 million unique cDNA reads for two donors, one aged 18 to 30 and the other aged 80 or older. Results the study describes overall, beyond this receptor: Because the CMV infection status of the donors was unknown, age-related changes in expanded clonotypes may potentially have been confounded. Estimates of total diversity from one million sequenced T cells were regarded as lower bounds and underestimates. Since profiling was done on bulk unsorted PBMCs, naive and antigen-experienced compartments could not be conclusively compared. Observed TCR beta diversity per million T cells fell roughly linearly with age, and a significant reduction was already apparent by age roughly 41. Observed TCR beta diversity correlated strongly with the percentage of naive T cells measured by flow cytometry. Compared with the aged group, the long-lived group had more naive CD4+ T cells, fewer expanded clones and increased TCR diversity, suggesting age selection.

A note on this clonotype: There is no known antigen for this receptor. Within one base of it there is no much larger clone, and no base qualities were kept.

The germline V gene specifies KGHDR as CDR1 and SFDVKD as CDR2. Inclusive of the bounding cysteine and phenylalanine, the CDR3 is 13 residues long. Here the CDR3 DNA is all that survives: 39 bases in frame from base 1. A distance of 9 bases separates the germline ends of V and J, which lose 4 bases and 6 bases respectively. The library was prepared using 5' RACE. The instrument was an Illumina HiSeq 2500. A second 7 to 11 cycle PCR used a sample-barcoded 5' primer and a J-beta primer mix. Each TCR beta cDNA molecule received a unique molecular identifier from a template-switch 5' adaptor carrying 12 random nucleotides. At least 2.5 million CDR3-containing paired-end reads were obtained from each sample. First-strand cDNA was synthesized from all RNA with the Mint cDNA synthesis kit, primed by a TRBC-specific oligonucleotide. Following uracil-DNA glycosylase treatment, a first 18-cycle PCR with universal primers M1SS and BC2_uni_R was performed on all cDNA. From the authors' description of their analysis: Normalization of each sample was performed by random selection of 1 million high-quality reads, each carrying a distinct molecular identifier. Reads sharing molecular identifiers were discarded rather than binned into consensus sequences. MiTCR, set to a Q25 quality threshold and the strictest error-elimination algorithm, was used for CDR3 identification, clonotype clustering and error correction. A nonparametric unseen species model using Euler transformation provided a lower-bound estimate of total TCR beta diversity. TCRdb itself trimmed the public reads at Q25 with fastp, ran MiXCR and retained productive beta chains. Under each unique CDR3 protein, matching rows form one entry showing the most common genes and DNA. The V and J calls were not made by the authors but by TCRdb's processing. The sample has about 1.1 million distinct CDR3 sequences on record, 35% to 45% of them singletons. The biggest ten clones account for about an eighth of the sample.

Systemically healthy Caucasian individuals from Russia, around 39 in total and aged about 6 to 100 years, were included as donors. Roughly 10 milliliters of peripheral blood were collected from each donor into EDTA-treated Vacutainer tubes. Ficoll-Paque density-gradient centrifugation was used to isolate PBMCs, with at least 6 million obtained per sample. Trizol reagent was used to extract total RNA from the PBMCs, yielding at least 6 micrograms per sample. Naive CD45RAhigh/CD27high T cell percentages were measured by flow cytometry on a PBMC aliquot from every donor. Sequenced input: blood. The TCR sequence derives from a man between 18 and 35 years old in good health. Recombination connected TRBV24-1 to TRBJ2-1; the D gene remains uncertain. The CDR3 reads CATSDDRVNEQFF. The nucleotides read TGTGCCACCAGTGACGACCGGGTCAATGAGCAGTTCTTC.